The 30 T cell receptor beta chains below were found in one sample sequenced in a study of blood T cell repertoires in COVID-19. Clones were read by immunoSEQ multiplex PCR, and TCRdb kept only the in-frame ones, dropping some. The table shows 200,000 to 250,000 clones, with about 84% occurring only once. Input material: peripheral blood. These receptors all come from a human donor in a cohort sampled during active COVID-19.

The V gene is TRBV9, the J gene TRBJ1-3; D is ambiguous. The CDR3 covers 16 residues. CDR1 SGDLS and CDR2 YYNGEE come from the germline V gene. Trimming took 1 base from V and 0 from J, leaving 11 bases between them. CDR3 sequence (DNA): TGTGCCAGCAGCGTATCGGTTAGGAGCTCTGGAAACACCATATATTTT. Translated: CASSVSVRSSGNTIYF.

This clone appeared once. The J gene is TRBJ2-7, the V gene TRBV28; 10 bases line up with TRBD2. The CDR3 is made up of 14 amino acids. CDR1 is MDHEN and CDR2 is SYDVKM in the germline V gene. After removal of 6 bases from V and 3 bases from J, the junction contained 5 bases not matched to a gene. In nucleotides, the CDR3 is TGTGCCAGCAGAAGGACTAGCGGACACTACGAGCAGTACTTC. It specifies CASRRTSGHYEQYF.

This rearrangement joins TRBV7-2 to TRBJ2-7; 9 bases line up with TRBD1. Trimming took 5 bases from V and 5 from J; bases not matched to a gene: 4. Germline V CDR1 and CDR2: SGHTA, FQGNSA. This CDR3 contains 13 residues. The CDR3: CASSLGQGDEQYF. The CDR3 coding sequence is TGTGCCAGCAGCCTGGGACAGGGTGACGAGCAGTACTTC.

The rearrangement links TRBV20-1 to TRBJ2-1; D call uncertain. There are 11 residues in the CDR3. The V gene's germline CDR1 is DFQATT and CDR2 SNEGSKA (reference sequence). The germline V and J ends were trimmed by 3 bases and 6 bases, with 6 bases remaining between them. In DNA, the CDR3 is TGCAGTGCTAGGAGCCCCAATGAGCAGTTCTTC. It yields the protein CSARSPNEQFF.

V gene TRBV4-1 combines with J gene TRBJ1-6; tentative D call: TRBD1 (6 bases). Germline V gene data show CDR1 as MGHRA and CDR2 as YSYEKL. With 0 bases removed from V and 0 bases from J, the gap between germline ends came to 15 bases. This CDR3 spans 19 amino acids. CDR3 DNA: TGCGCCAGCAGCCAAGATTACAATCAGGGGAGCTCCTATAATTCACCCCTCCACTTT. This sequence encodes CASSQDYNQGSSYNSPLHF.

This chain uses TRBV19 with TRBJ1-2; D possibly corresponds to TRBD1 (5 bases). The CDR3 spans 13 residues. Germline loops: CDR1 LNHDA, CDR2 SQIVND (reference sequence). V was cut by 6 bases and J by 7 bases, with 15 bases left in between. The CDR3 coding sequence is TGTGCCAGTAGCCAGTCCAGGGTTGCTGGCTACACCTTC. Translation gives CASSQSRVAGYTF. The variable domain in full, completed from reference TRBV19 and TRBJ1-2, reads DGGITQSPKYLFRKEGQNVTLSCEQNLNHDAMYWYRQDPGQGLRLIYYSQIVNDFQKGDIAEGYSVSREKKESFPLTVTSAQKNPTAFYLCASSQSRVAGYTFGSGTRLTVV.

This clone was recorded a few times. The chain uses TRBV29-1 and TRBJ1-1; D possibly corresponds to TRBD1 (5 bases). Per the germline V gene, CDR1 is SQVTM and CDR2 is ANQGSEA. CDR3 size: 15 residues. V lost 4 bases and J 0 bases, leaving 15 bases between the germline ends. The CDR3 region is CSVVDYRPMNTEAFF. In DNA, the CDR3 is TGCAGCGTTGTAGACTACAGGCCTATGAACACTGAAGCTTTCTTT.

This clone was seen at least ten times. The chain's CDR3 is CASSFQGVGGSPLHF. The CDR3 DNA sequence: TGTGCCAGCAGTTTTCAGGGAGTGGGAGGGTCACCCCTCCACTTT. This rearrangement joins TRBV28 to TRBJ1-6, with D tentatively TRBD1 (5 bases). This CDR3 has 15 amino acids. The ends were cut back, 3 bases at V and 10 bases at J, with 16 bases in the middle. From germline, CDR1 is MDHEN and CDR2 SYDVKM.

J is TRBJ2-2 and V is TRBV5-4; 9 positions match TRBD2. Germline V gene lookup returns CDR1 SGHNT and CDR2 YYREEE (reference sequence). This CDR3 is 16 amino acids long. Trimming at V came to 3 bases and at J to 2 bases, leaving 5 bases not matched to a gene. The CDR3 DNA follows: TGTGCCAGCAGCTCCGCGCTAGCGGGAAACACCGGGGAGCTGTTTTTT. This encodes CASSSALAGNTGELFF.

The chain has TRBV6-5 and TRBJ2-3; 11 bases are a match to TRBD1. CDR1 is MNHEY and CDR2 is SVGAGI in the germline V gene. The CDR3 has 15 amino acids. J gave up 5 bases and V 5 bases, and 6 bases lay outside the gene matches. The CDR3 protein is CASSPGQGAVDTQYF. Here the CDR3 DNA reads TGTGCCAGCAGTCCCGGACAGGGGGCGGTAGATACGCAGTATTTT.

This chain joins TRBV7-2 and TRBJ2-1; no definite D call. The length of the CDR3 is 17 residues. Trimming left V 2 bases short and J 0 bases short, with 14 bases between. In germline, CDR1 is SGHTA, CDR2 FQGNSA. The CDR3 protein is CASSLFFSGSSYNEQFF. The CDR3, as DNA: TGTGCCAGCAGCTTATTTTTTTCAGGAAGCTCCTACAATGAGCAGTTCTTC.

In nucleotides, the CDR3 is TGTGCCAGCAGCCAAGATCTGGGGGAGGATAATTCACCCCTCCACTTT. It translates to CASSQDLGEDNSPLHF. The chain combines TRBV4-2 with TRBJ1-6; D may be TRBD1 (5 bases). Germline lookup yields CDR1 LGHNA and CDR2 YNFKEQ. The V end was cut by 0 bases, the J end by 5 bases, with 11 bases between. This CDR3 is built from 16 residues.

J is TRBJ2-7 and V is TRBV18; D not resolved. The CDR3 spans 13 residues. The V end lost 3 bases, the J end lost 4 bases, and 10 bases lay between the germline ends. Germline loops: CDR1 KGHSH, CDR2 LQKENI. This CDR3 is CASSPETEYEQYF. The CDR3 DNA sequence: TGTGCCAGCTCACCGGAGACTGAGTACGAGCAGTACTTC.

The CDR3: CASSSPGTSGSRSSYNEQFF. DNA of the CDR3: TGTGCCAGCAGCTCCCCCGGGACTAGCGGGAGCCGGAGCTCCTACAATGAGCAGTTCTTC. The chain uses TRBV7-8 and TRBJ2-1; 14 nucleotides agree with TRBD2. CDR1 and CDR2 from the germline V gene are SGHVS and FQNEAQ. The CDR3 extends over 20 amino acids. Unmatched junction bases numbered 11, after V lost 4 bases and J lost 0 bases.

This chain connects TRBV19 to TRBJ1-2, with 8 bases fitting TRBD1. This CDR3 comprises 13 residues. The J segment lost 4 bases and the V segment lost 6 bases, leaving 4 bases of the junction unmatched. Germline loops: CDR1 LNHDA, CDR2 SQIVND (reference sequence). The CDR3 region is CASRRQGFYGYTF. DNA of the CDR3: TGTGCCAGTAGGCGACAGGGGTTCTATGGCTACACCTTC.

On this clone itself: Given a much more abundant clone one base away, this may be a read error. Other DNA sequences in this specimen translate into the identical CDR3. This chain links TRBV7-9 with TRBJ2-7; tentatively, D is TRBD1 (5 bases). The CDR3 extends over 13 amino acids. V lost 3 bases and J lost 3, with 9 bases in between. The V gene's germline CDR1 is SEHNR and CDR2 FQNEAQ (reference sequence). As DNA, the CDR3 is TGTGCCAGCAGCTTCGACAGCTTCTACGAGCAGTACTTC. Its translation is CASSFDSFYEQYF.

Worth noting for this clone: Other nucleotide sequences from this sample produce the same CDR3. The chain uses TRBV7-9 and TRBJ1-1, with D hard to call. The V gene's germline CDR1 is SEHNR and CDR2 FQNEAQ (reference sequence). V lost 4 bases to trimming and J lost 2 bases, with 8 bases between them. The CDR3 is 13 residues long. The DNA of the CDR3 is TGTGCCAGCAGCTCTACGGGTAACACTGAAGCTTTCTTT. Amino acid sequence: CASSSTGNTEAFF.

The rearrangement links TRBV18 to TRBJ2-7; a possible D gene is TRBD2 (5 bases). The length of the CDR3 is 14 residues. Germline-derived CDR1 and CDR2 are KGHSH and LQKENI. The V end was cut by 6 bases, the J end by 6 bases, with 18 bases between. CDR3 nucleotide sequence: TGTGCCAGCTCCCCAGAGAGGGCCCGGGGCGAGCAGTACTTC. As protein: CASSPERARGEQYF.

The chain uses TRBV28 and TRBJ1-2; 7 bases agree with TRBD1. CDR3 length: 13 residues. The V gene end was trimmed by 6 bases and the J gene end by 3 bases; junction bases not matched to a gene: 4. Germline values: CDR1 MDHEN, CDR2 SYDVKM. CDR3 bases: TGTGCCAGCAGCCACAGGGGTGACTATGGCTACACCTTC. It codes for CASSHRGDYGYTF.

The CDR3 reads CASSQGPGETQYF. Here the CDR3 DNA reads TGTGCCAGCAGCCAAGGTCCAGGGGAGACCCAGTACTTC. The chain combines TRBV14 with TRBJ2-5; D may be TRBD1 (5 bases). Trimming cost V 1 base and J 5 bases, with 8 bases left between them. This CDR3 has 13 amino acids. Per the germline V gene, CDR1 is SGHDN and CDR2 is FVKESK.

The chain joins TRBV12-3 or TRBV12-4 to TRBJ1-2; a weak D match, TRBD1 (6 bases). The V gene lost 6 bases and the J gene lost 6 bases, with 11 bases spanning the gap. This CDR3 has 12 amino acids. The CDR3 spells CASRARGDGYTF. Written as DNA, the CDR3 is TGTGCCAGCAGGGCCAGGGGAGATGGCTACACCTTC.

CDR3 sequence: CASRDWGAGGETQYF. CDR3 DNA sequence: TGTGCCAGTAGAGATTGGGGCGCGGGAGGAGAGACCCAGTACTTC. The rearrangement uses TRBV19 and TRBJ2-5, with 8 bases fitting TRBD2. V was pared by 6 bases and J by 4 bases, with 10 bases of the junction left unmatched. Germline lookup yields CDR1 LNHDA and CDR2 SQIVND (reference sequence). The CDR3 runs 15 residues.

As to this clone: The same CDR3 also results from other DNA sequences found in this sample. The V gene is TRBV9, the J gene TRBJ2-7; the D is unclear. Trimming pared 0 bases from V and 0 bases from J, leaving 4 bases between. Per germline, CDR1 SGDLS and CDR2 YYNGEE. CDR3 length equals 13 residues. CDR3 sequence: CASSVGGSYEQYF. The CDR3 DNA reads TGTGCCAGCAGCGTAGGCGGCTCCTACGAGCAGTACTTC.

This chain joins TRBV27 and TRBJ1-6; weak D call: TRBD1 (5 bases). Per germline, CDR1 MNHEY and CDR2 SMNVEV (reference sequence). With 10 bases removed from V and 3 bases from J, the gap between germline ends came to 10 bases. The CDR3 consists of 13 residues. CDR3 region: CATSGGYNSPLHF. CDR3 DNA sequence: TGTGCCACCTCCGGGGGCTATAATTCACCCCTCCACTTT.

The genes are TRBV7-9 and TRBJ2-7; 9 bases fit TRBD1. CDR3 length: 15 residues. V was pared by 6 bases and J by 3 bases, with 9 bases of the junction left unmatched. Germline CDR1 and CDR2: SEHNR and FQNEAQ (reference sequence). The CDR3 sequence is CASSQGAGQGYEQYF. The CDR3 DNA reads TGTGCCAGCAGTCAAGGCGCGGGACAGGGCTACGAGCAGTACTTC.

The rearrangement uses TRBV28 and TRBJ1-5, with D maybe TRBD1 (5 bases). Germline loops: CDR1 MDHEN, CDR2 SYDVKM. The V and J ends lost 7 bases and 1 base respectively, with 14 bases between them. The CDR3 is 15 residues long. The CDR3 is CASTSRGESNQPQHF. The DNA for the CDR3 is TGTGCCAGCACATCCCGGGGGGAAAGCAATCAGCCCCAGCATTTT.

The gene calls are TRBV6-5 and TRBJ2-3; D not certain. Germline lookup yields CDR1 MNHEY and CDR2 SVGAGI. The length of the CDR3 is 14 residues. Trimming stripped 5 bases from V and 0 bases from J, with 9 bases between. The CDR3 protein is CASSTSYSTDTQYF. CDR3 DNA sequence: TGTGCCAGCAGTACCTCCTACAGCACAGATACGCAGTATTTT.

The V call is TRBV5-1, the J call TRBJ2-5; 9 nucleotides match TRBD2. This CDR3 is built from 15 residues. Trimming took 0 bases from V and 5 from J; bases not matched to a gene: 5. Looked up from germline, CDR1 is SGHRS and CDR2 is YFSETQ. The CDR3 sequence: CASSLVAGEGETQYF. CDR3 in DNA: TGCGCCAGCAGCTTGGTAGCGGGAGAGGGGGAGACCCAGTACTTC.

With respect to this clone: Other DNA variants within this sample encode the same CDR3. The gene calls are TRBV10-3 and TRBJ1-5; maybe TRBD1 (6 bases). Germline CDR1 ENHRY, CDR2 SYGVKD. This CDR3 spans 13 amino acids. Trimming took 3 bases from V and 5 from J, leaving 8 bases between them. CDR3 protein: CAISEGGYQPQHF. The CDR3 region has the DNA TGTGCCATCAGTGAAGGGGGTTATCAGCCCCAGCATTTT.

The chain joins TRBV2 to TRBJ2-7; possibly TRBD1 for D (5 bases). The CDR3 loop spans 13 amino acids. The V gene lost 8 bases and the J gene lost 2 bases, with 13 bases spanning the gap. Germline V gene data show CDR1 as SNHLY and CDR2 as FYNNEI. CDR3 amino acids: CASAIGVAYEQYF. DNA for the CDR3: TGTGCCAGCGCAATAGGGGTGGCCTACGAGCAGTACTTC.